This T cell receptor (beta chain) derives from a study of cytomegalovirus exposure and HLA in healthy donors. Per the germline V gene, CDR1 is SGHRS and CDR2 is YFSETQ. The V end lost 0 bases, the J end lost 4 bases, and 12 bases lay between the germline ends. CDR3 length: 15 amino acids. PCR was performed using 60 Vbeta and 13 Jbeta primers. Using immunoSEQ multiplex PCR, the repertoire was profiled, and TCRdb retains in-frame clones only, with some absent. The sample carries roughly 150,000 clones, approximately 80% recorded once. The sample consisted of PBMCs. This sequence was found in a man between 25 and 39 years old in good health and CMV-seropositive. The chain employs TRBV5-1 and TRBJ2-3; perhaps TRBD1 as D (6 bases). For the CDR3, the DNA is TGCGCCAGCAGCTTGGGGGGGCTTGGCGCAGATACGCAGTATTTT. This gives the protein CASSLGGLGADTQYF.